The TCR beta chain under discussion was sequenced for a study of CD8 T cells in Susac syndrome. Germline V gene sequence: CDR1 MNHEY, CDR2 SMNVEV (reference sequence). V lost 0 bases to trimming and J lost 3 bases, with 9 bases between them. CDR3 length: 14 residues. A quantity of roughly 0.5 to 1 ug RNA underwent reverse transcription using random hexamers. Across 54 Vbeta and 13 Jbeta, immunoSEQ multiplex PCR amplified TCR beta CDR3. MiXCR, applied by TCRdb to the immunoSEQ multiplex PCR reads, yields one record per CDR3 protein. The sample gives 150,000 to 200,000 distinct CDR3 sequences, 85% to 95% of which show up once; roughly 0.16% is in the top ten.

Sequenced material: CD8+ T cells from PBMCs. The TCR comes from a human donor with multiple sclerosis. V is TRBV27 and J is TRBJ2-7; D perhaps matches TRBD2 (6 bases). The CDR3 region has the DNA TGTGCCAGCAGTTTATCGGAGGGTCTCTACGAGCAGTACTTC. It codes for CASSLSEGLYEQYF.